This passage covers 20 T cell receptor beta chains from one sample sequenced in a study of blood T cell repertoires in COVID-19. Clones were read by immunoSEQ multiplex PCR, and TCRdb kept only the in-frame ones, dropping some. The repertoire holds approximately 140,000 clones, with about four fifths as singletons. The specimen sequenced was peripheral blood. Every receptor here comes from an older man with acute or convalescent COVID-19.

The chain uses TRBV11-3 and TRBJ2-1; 10 positions match TRBD1. After removal of 5 bases from V and 0 bases from J, the junction contained 1 base not matched to a gene. In germline, CDR1 is SGHNT, CDR2 YENEEA. The CDR3 runs 15 residues. The CDR3 bases are TGTGCCAGCAGCCGGACAGGGGGCTCCTACAATGAGCAGTTCTTC. Its protein product is CASSRTGGSYNEQFF.

This clone appeared once. V gene TRBV18 combines with J gene TRBJ2-3, with 9 positions matching TRBD1. CDR1 and CDR2 from the germline V gene are KGHSH and LQKENI. After removal of 2 bases from V and 4 bases from J, the junction contained 4 bases not matched to a gene. The CDR3 runs to 15 residues. The CDR3 region is CASSPRDRVADTQYF. The CDR3 DNA reads TGTGCCAGCTCACCAAGGGACAGGGTAGCAGATACGCAGTATTTT.

The chain is built from TRBV28 and TRBJ1-5; TRBD1 matches 7 bases. This CDR3 has 16 amino acids. J lost 4 bases, V lost 5 bases, and 11 bases had no gene match. Per the germline V gene, CDR1 is MDHEN and CDR2 is SYDVKM. DNA for the CDR3: TGTGCCAGCAGTCCCAATCAAGGGGGCCCAAATCAGCCCCAGCATTTT. Its translation: CASSPNQGGPNQPQHF.

This sequence joins TRBV21-1 and TRBJ1-2; TRBD1 is taken as the D call from the table, unchecked against the DNA. TRBV21-1 corresponds to a pseudogene. This CDR3 is 16 amino acids long. CDR3 region: CASSKTGTGDGDGYTF. Here the CDR3 DNA reads TGTGCCAGCAGCAAAACCGGGACAGGGGATGGAGATGGCTACACCTTC.

The genes are TRBV19 and TRBJ1-2; TRBD1 is a possible D gene (6 bases). Germline V CDR1 and CDR2: LNHDA, SQIVND (reference sequence). The V end lost 3 bases, the J end lost 4 bases, and 18 bases lay between the germline ends. The CDR3 runs to 16 residues. The CDR3: CASSMGTSPRSYGYTF. CDR3 coding DNA: TGTGCCAGTAGTATGGGGACATCCCCAAGGAGCTATGGCTACACCTTC.

In the case of this clone: The germline gene is not matched at one end of the junction; a read error may be the cause. The chain employs TRBV7-7 and TRBJ2-1; 10 nucleotides line up with TRBD2. The CDR3 is 14 residues long. Germline CDR1 is SSHAT and CDR2 is FNYEAQ (reference sequence). The CDR3 spells CASSPRTSGNEQFF. In nucleotides, the CDR3 is TGTGCTAGCAGCCCGAGGACTAGCGGCAATGAGCAGTTCTTC.

The chain carries TRBV5-1 and TRBJ2-5; 7 positions match TRBD1. CDR1 and CDR2 from the germline V gene are SGHRS and YFSETQ. CDR3 length: 14 residues. V was pared by 4 bases and J by 4 bases, with 7 bases of the junction left unmatched. CDR3 protein: CASSETTGPETQYF. CDR3 DNA: TGCGCCAGCAGCGAGACGACAGGGCCAGAGACCCAGTACTTC. The variable domain in full, with the rest retrieved from reference TRBV5-1 and TRBJ2-5, is KAGVTQTPRYLIKTRGQQVTLSCSPISGHRSVSWYQQTPGQGLQFLFEYFSETQRNKGNFPGRFSGRQFSNSRSEMNVSTLELGDSALYLCASSETTGPETQYFGPGTRLLVL.

As to this clone: The junction departs from germline at one end; a sequencing error may be responsible. This sequence joins TRBV7-7 and TRBJ2-7; 8 nucleotides line up with TRBD1. This CDR3 has 18 residues. Germline loops: CDR1 SSHAT, CDR2 FNYEAQ (reference sequence). The CDR3 DNA is TGTGCTAGCACTTCGGACAGGGACAGAAGGAATCCCACCTACGAGCAGTACTTC. Translated, it gives CASTSDRDRRNPTYEQYF.

The rearrangement uses TRBV6-5 and TRBJ1-5, with D unclear. V was pared by 10 bases and J by 9 bases, with 10 bases between. The CDR3 extends over 10 amino acids. Germline V gene lookup returns CDR1 MNHEY and CDR2 SVGAGI. The CDR3 region has the DNA TGTGCCACCGGGAGGTGGCCCCAGCATTTT. As protein: CATGRWPQHF.

This chain joins TRBV5-6 and TRBJ2-7; D is perhaps TRBD2 (6 bases). V shed 0 bases and J shed 4 bases, with 14 bases lying between them. The CDR3 is 15 amino acids. Germline CDR1 SGHDT, CDR2 YYEEEE. The CDR3 DNA sequence: TGTGCCAGCAGCTTGGTTGCGACTAGGGATTACGAGCAGTACTTC. It is translated as CASSLVATRDYEQYF.

The V gene is TRBV4-1, the J gene TRBJ1-4, with 7 bases that match TRBD1. Trimming cost V 3 bases and J 1 base; bases outside gene matches: 8. CDR1 MGHRA and CDR2 YSYEKL come from the germline V gene. CDR3 length: 17 amino acids. The CDR3 protein is CASSHQPQGVTNEKLFF. DNA of the CDR3: TGCGCCAGCAGCCATCAGCCGCAGGGGGTAACTAATGAAAAACTGTTTTTT.

V usage is TRBV10-1 and J usage is TRBJ2-1; 7 bases match TRBD2. The CDR3 sequence is 15 residues long. Germline lookup yields CDR1 WNHNN and CDR2 SYGVQD (reference sequence). Trimming at V came to 6 bases and at J to 0 bases, leaving 5 bases not matched to a gene. CDR3 sequence: CASRDKRDSYNEQFF. The CDR3 nucleotides read TGCGCCAGCAGAGATAAGCGGGACTCCTACAATGAGCAGTTCTTC.

V usage is TRBV28 and J usage is TRBJ2-2; TRBD1 is a possible D gene (6 bases). Trimming removed 7 bases at V and 3 bases at J, with 15 bases between. Germline V lookup: CDR1 MDHEN, CDR2 SYDVKM. This CDR3 is 15 amino acids long. Here the CDR3 DNA reads TGTGCCAGCATCGCCCACGGACAGTACACCGGGGAGCTGTTTTTT. Translated, it gives CASIAHGQYTGELFF.

This sequence joins TRBV3-1 (or the pseudogene TRBV3-2) and TRBJ2-2; D is unclear. Germline values: CDR1 LGHDT, CDR2 YNNKEL (reference sequence). The V and J ends lost 4 bases and 8 bases respectively, with 5 bases between them. The CDR3 covers 11 residues. CDR3 sequence: CASSLSGELFF. The DNA for the CDR3 is TGTGCCAGCAGCCTGAGTGGGGAGCTGTTTTTT.

V is TRBV15 and J is TRBJ1-5; 7 bases match TRBD1. The CDR3 length is 15 residues. V was clipped by 0 bases and J by 7 bases; unmatched bases: 6. Germline V gene sequence: CDR1 LNHNV, CDR2 YYDKDF (reference sequence). DNA of the CDR3: TGTGCCACCAGCAGAGATCAGGGGGAAGGACAGCCCCAGCATTTT. Residues: CATSRDQGEGQPQHF.

The rearrangement joins TRBV7-2 to TRBJ2-2; 12 bases map to TRBD2. Germline V lookup: CDR1 SGHTA, CDR2 FQGNSA. Trimming removed 5 bases from V and 6 bases from J; junction bases left unmatched: 7. CDR3 size: 16 residues. The DNA of the CDR3 is TGTGCCAGCAGCCCGACTAGCGGGGGAACATCCGGGGAGCTGTTTTTT. Encoded protein: CASSPTSGGTSGELFF.

Notes on this clone: Compared with germline, one end of the junction differs, possibly owing to a read error. The chain couples TRBV18 to TRBJ2-7; perhaps TRBD1 as D (6 bases). From germline, CDR1 is KGHSH and CDR2 LQKENI. The CDR3 extends over 14 amino acids. The CDR3 nucleotides read TGTGCCAGCACACCTCTTAAGGGGGCCTACGAGCAGTACTTC. It codes for CASTPLKGAYEQYF.

A remark on this clone: The identical CDR3 is also encoded by other nucleotide sequences in the sample. The chain uses TRBV24-1 and TRBJ1-5; no firm D call. Trimming shortened V by 4 bases and J by 4 bases, and 4 bases separated the two germline ends. The CDR3 contains 12 residues. Germline assignment: CDR1 KGHDR and CDR2 SFDVKD. The CDR3 DNA is TGTGCCACCAGTGACCCGAATCAGCCCCAGCATTTT. Its translation is CATSDPNQPQHF.

Only one count was recorded for this clone. The V and J genes are TRBV7-2 and TRBJ2-1; D ambiguous. V was clipped by 1 base and J by 8 bases, with 15 bases between them. CDR1 and CDR2 (germline): SGHTA, FQGNSA. CDR3 length: 15 residues. In DNA form, the CDR3 reads TGTGCCAGCAGCTTAGACCCCACGAGGTTCGATGAGCAGTTCTTC. Protein product: CASSLDPTRFDEQFF.

The gene calls are TRBV11-2 and TRBJ2-7; 8 nucleotides match TRBD2. This CDR3 has 15 amino acids. J was trimmed by 2 bases and V by 6 bases; bases with no gene match: 9. Germline CDR1 and CDR2: SGHAT and FQNNGV. In nucleotides, the CDR3 is TGTGCCAGCAGTTCCGTCCAGCGGGGGACCTACGAGCAGTACTTC. Its protein product is CASSSVQRGTYEQYF.